This TCR beta chain was observed in a study of Graves' ophthalmopathy and Graves' hyperthyroidism. Amplifying from RNA transcripts, the study obtained TCR beta CDR3 regions. HTBI primers primed a first-round RT-PCR, and a second-round multiplex PCR followed. TCRdb reanalysed the multiplex PCR reads using MiXCR and keeps one entry per CDR3 protein. The sample has 40,000 to 45,000 distinct CDR3 sequences; 40% to 65% are singletons. Whole-study findings and limits: Ophthalmopathy and stable hyperthyroidism were discriminated by a 13-signature model, with about 90% sensitivity and approximately 77% specificity.

By share of the sample, this clonotype is medium-sized. Antigen specificity is unknown. Clinical symptoms, serum thyroxine, TRAb, thyroid ultrasound and orbital computed tomography determined diagnosis. Per germline, CDR1 SGHVS and CDR2 FQNEAQ. This CDR3 region has 12 residues. With 1 base removed from V and 12 bases from J, the gap between germline ends came to 10 bases. The chain couples TRBV7-8 to TRBJ2-1; D unresolved. The sequence came from an adult man with Graves' ophthalmopathy. The specimen was peripheral blood. The CDR3 DNA follows: TGTGCCAGCAGCTTAGTCGTGGTTGGGCAGTTCTTC. Its translation: CASSLVVVGQFF.